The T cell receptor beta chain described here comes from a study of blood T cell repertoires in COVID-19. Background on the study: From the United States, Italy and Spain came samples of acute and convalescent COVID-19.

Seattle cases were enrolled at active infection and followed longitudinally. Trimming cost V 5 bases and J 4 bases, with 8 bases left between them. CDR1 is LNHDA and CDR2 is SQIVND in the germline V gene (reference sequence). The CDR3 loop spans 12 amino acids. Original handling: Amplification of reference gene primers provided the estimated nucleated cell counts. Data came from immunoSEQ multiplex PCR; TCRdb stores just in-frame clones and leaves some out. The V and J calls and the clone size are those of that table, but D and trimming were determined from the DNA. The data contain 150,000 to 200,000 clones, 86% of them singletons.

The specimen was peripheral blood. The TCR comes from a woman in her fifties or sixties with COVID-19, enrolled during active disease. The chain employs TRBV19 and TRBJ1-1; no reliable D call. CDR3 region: CASSLSATEAFF. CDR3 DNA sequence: TGTGCCAGTAGTTTGAGTGCCACTGAAGCTTTCTTT.